This section outlines one TCR beta chain sequence together with its context. These data come from a study of blood T cells in healthy people across ages. Using a J-beta primer mix together with a sample-barcoded 5' primer, a second PCR was run for about 6 to 11 cycles. Researchers report that a template-switch adaptor with 12 random nucleotides tagged each cDNA molecule. TCRdb fed the 5' RACE reads into MiXCR, producing one record per CDR3 protein. The sample contains around 1,700,000 distinct CDR3 sequences, over 25% of which appear only once. Per-sample PBMC isolation yielded at least 6.5 million cells. The CDR3 length is 13 residues. Germline-derived CDR1 and CDR2 are KGHSH and LQKENI. V lost 7 bases to trimming and J lost 8 bases, with 15 bases between them.

The J gene is TRBJ2-1, the V gene TRBV18; unclear D gene. The source is a woman in her 30s in good health. Sequencing was carried out using blood. CDR3 residues: CASCARQAHEQFF. The CDR3 region has the DNA TGTGCCAGCTGCGCCCGACAAGCCCATGAGCAGTTCTTC.